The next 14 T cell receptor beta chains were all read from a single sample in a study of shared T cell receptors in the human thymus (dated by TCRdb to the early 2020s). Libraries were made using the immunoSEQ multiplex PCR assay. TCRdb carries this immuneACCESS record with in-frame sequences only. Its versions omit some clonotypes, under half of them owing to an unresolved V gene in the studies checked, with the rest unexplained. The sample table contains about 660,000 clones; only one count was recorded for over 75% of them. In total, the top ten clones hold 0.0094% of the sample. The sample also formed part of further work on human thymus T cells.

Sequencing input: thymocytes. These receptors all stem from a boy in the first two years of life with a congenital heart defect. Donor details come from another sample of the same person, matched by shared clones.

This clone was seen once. CDR3 loop: CASTPRDRGNVDYGYTF. CDR3 bases: TGTGCCAGTACCCCCCGGGACAGGGGCAACGTAGACTATGGCTACACCTTC. The rearrangement joins TRBV19 to TRBJ1-2; TRBD1 matches 10 bases. V dropped 7 bases and J dropped 3; count of bases not matched to a gene: 14. CDR1 is LNHDA and CDR2 is SQIVND in the germline V gene (reference sequence). CDR3 length equals 17 residues.

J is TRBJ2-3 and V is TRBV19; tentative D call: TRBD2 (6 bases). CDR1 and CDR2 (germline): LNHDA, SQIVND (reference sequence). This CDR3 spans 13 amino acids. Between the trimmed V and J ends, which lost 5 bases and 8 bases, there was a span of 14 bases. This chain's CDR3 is CASSFGSFGTQYF. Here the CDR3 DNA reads TGTGCCAGTAGTTTCGGGAGTTTTGGTACGCAGTATTTT.

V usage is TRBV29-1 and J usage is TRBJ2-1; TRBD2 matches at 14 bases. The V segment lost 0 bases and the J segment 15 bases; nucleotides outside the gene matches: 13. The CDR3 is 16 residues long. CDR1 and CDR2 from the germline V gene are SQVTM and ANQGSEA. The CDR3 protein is CSVEDLTSGGAGTPFF. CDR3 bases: TGCAGCGTTGAAGATCTGACTAGCGGGGGGGCCGGTACCCCGTTCTTC.

CDR3 residues: CASRLTSPIAGELFF. The CDR3 nucleotides are TGTGCCAGCAGACTGACTAGCCCCATCGCCGGGGAGCTGTTTTTT. J is TRBJ2-2 and V is TRBV27; 7 bases agree with TRBD2. Germline CDR1 MNHEY, CDR2 SMNVEV (reference sequence). J lost 6 bases, V lost 6 bases, and 10 bases had no gene match. The CDR3 is 15 amino acids.

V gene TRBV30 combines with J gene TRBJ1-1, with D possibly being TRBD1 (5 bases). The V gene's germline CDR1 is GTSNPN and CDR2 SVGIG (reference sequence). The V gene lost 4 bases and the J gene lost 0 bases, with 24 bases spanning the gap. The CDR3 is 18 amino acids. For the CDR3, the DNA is TGTGCCTGGATTACCTCAGACGACTTGTGGGGCATGAACACTGAAGCTTTCTTT. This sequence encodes CAWITSDDLWGMNTEAFF.

The CDR3 is CASSQNRDSDNEQFF. In DNA, the CDR3 is TGTGCCAGCAGCCAAAACCGGGACTCAGACAATGAGCAGTTCTTC. The genes are TRBV7-9 and TRBJ2-1, with D maybe TRBD2 (6 bases). Trimming cost V 5 bases and J 5 bases, with 16 bases left between them. The CDR3 loop spans 15 amino acids. Germline V gene data show CDR1 as SEHNR and CDR2 as FQNEAQ (reference sequence).

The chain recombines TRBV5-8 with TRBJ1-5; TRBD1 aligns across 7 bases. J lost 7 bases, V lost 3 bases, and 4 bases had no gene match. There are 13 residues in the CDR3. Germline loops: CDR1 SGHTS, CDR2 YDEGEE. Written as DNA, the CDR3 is TGTGCCAGCAGCTCTACAGGGGACCAGCCCCAGCATTTT. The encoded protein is CASSSTGDQPQHF.

CDR3: CSVEDFGSFGGSYNEQFF. CDR3 nucleotides: TGCAGCGTTGAAGACTTTGGTTCGTTCGGAGGCTCCTACAATGAGCAGTTCTTC. The chain joins TRBV29-1 to TRBJ2-1, with D possibly matching TRBD2 (5 bases). V was pared by 0 bases and J by 0 bases, with 18 bases between. The CDR3 is made up of 18 amino acids. CDR1 SQVTM and CDR2 ANQGSEA come from the germline V gene.

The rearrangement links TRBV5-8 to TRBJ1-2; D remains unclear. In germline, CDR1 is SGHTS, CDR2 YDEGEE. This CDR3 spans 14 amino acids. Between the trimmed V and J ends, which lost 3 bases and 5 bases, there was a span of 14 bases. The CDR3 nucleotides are TGTGCCAGCAGCTCGCAGGCCGTACCTTATGGCTACACCTTC. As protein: CASSSQAVPYGYTF.

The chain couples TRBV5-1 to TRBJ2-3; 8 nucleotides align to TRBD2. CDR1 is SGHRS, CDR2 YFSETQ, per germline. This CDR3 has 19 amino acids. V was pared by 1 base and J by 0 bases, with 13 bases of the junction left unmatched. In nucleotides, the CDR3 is TGCGCCAGCAGCTTGAGTCAGCCTCGACTAGCGACTAGCACAGATACGCAGTATTTT. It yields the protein CASSLSQPRLATSTDTQYF.

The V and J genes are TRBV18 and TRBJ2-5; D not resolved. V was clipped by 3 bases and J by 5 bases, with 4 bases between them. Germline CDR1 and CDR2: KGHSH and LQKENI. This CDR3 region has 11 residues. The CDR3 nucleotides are TGTGCCAGCTCACCCTCGGAGACCCAGTACTTC. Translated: CASSPSETQYF.

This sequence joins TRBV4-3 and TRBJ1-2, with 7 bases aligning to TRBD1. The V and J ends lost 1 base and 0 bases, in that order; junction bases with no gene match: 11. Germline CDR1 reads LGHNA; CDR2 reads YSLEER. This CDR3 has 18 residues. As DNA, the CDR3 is TGCGCCAGCAGCCAAGTCCGGGACAGCCGATCCACTAACTATGGCTACACCTTC. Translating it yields CASSQVRDSRSTNYGYTF.

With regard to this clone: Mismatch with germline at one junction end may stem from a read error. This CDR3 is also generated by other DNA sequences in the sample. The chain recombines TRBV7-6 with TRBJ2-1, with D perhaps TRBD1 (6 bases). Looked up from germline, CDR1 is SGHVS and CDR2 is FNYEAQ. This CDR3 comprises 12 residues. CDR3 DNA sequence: TGTGCCAGCAGCCCCCGGGACAAGGAGCAGTTCTTC. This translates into CASSPRDKEQFF.

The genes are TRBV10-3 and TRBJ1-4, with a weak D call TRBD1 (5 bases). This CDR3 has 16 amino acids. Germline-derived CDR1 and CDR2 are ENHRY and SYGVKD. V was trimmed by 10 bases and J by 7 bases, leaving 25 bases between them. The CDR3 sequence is CATSRRRRGKCEKLFF. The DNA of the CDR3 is TGTGCCACCAGCAGGCGGCGGAGGGGAAAATGTGAAAAACTGTTTTTT.